The 14 T cell receptor beta chains below come from one sample, sequenced in a study of cytomegalovirus exposure and HLA in healthy donors. 13 Jbeta primers and 60 Vbeta primers were used for the PCR. The table came from immunoSEQ multiplex PCR; TCRdb's copy has only in-frame clones and leaves some out. This repertoire shows 100,000 to 150,000 clones, under 85% found once; its top ten account for more than 7.5%. The sample comprised PBMCs. The source of these receptors is a woman between 50 and 59 years old in good health and CMV-seropositive.

The sample holds one count of this clone. The gene calls are TRBV7-9 and TRBJ1-1; D ambiguous. The germline V and J ends were trimmed by 3 bases and 5 bases, with 4 bases remaining between them. Per the germline V gene, CDR1 is SEHNR and CDR2 is FQNEAQ (reference sequence). The CDR3 extends over 11 amino acids. CDR3 residues: CASSFQTEAFF. The CDR3 DNA reads as TGTGCCAGCAGCTTCCAAACTGAAGCTTTCTTT.

The chain joins TRBV18 to TRBJ2-3; 9 nucleotides match TRBD2. CDR1 is KGHSH, CDR2 LQKENI, per germline. CDR3 length equals 17 residues. V lost 3 bases, J lost 0 bases, and 7 bases stayed unmatched. CDR3 sequence reads: CASSPSMSGGSTDTQYF. CDR3 in DNA: TGTGCCAGCTCACCCTCGATGAGCGGGGGGAGCACAGATACGCAGTATTTT.

This clone was seen a few times. This chain joins TRBV10-1 and TRBJ2-2; 7 nucleotides align to TRBD1. The V segment lost 0 bases and the J segment 4 bases; nucleotides outside the gene matches: 2. From germline, CDR1 is WNHNN and CDR2 SYGVQD (reference sequence). The CDR3 spans 15 residues. The CDR3 region is CASSESGGFTGELFF. In nucleotides, the CDR3 is TGCGCCAGCAGTGAGTCAGGGGGCTTCACCGGGGAGCTGTTTTTT.

The chain carries TRBV9 and TRBJ2-3; 9 positions agree with TRBD2. V dropped 2 bases and J dropped 8; count of bases not matched to a gene: 18. The CDR3 has 18 amino acids. Germline CDR1 is SGDLS and CDR2 is YYNGEE. CDR3 bases: TGTGCCAGCAGCGTCGCTTCCAATGCAGCGGGAGGTATTGGTACGCAGTATTTT. It translates to CASSVASNAAGGIGTQYF.

The V and J genes are TRBV4-1 and TRBJ1-1, with D hard to call. CDR3 length equals 13 residues. Trimming took off 3 bases at V and 3 bases at J, with 8 bases between the two ends. Germline V gene lookup returns CDR1 MGHRA and CDR2 YSYEKL. CDR3 coding DNA: TGCGCCAGCAGCCAGACCGGGTACACTGAAGCTTTCTTT. Translating gives CASSQTGYTEAFF.

This clone was counted between two and nine times. V usage is TRBV27 and J usage is TRBJ2-7, with 11 positions matching TRBD1. From germline, CDR1 is MNHEY and CDR2 SMNVEV (reference sequence). Germline trimming cut 6 bases from V and 4 bases from J; bases unmatched to any gene: 2. This CDR3 is 13 amino acids long. The DNA of the CDR3 is TGTGCCAGCAGCCGGGACAGGGGGTACGAGCAGTACTTC. Its translation: CASSRDRGYEQYF.

This clone appeared once. The chain carries TRBV7-2 and TRBJ1-2; the match to TRBD1 covers 9 bases. Losses at the gene ends were 7 bases for V and 9 bases for J; bases not matched to a gene: 6. Germline V gene sequence: CDR1 SGHTA, CDR2 FQGNSA. This CDR3 comprises 12 residues. CDR3 protein: CASTGTGFRYTF. As DNA, the CDR3 is TGTGCCAGCACGGGGACAGGGTTTCGCTACACCTTC.

This clone is termed large. The J gene is TRBJ2-7, the V gene TRBV9; 7 positions agree with TRBD1. J was trimmed by 7 bases and V by 3 bases; bases with no gene match: 10. The CDR3 consists of 14 residues. CDR1 is SGDLS and CDR2 is YYNGEE in the germline V gene. CDR3 amino acids: CASSGGRGRGEQYF. Here the CDR3 DNA reads TGTGCCAGCAGCGGGGGAAGGGGGCGAGGTGAGCAGTACTTC.

The V and J genes are TRBV5-1 and TRBJ2-7; 8 bases agree with TRBD2. This CDR3 is built from 17 residues. The germline CDR1 and CDR2 sequences are SGHRS and YFSETQ. J lost 0 bases, V lost 5 bases, and 13 bases had no gene match. The DNA for the CDR3 is TGCGCCAGCAGTACAAATATTATGGGACTAGGCTCCTACGAGCAGTACTTC. Protein sequence: CASSTNIMGLGSYEQYF.

The chain recombines TRBV5-4 with TRBJ2-5, with 9 bases that match TRBD2. The V segment lost 0 bases and the J segment 3 bases; nucleotides outside the gene matches: 3. This CDR3 region has 15 residues. Germline CDR1 reads SGHNT; CDR2 reads YYREEE (reference sequence). The CDR3 region has the DNA TGTGCCAGCAGCTTGGCCGGGACTAGCAAAGAGACCCAGTACTTC. Translating it yields CASSLAGTSKETQYF.

The V and J genes are TRBV5-5 and TRBJ1-5, with unresolved D. The CDR3 sequence is 13 residues long. The V gene's germline CDR1 is SGHKS and CDR2 YYEKEE (reference sequence). The V gene lost 2 bases and the J gene lost 5 bases, with 8 bases spanning the gap. The CDR3 DNA is TGTGCCAGCAGCTTACAAGAGGATCAGCCCCAGCATTTT. Amino acid sequence: CASSLQEDQPQHF.

This rearrangement joins TRBV7-9 to TRBJ2-1; D not certain. Trimming removed 5 bases from V and 6 bases from J, with 17 bases in between. Germline values: CDR1 SEHNR, CDR2 FQNEAQ (reference sequence). CDR3 length equals 15 residues. The CDR3 loop is CASSPGEARGNEQFF. The DNA of the CDR3 is TGTGCCAGCAGCCCCGGTGAGGCTCGTGGCAATGAGCAGTTCTTC. Combining the CDR3 with reference TRBV7-9 and TRBJ2-1 gives the whole variable domain DTGVSQNPRHKITKRGQNVTFRCDPISEHNRLYWYRQTLGQGPEFLTYFQNEAQLEKSRLLSDRFSAERPKGSFSTLEIQRTEQGDSAMYLCASSPGEARGNEQFFGPGTRLTVL.

V and J are TRBV30 and TRBJ2-5, with 11 bases fitting TRBD2. Germline CDR1 reads GTSNPN; CDR2 reads SVGIG (reference sequence). This CDR3 comprises 14 residues. Trimming cost V 3 bases and J 3 bases; bases outside gene matches: 3. Here the CDR3 DNA reads TGTGCCTGGAGCGAGGGACTAGCGGAAGAGACCCAGTACTTC. The encoded protein is CAWSEGLAEETQYF.

The J gene is TRBJ2-3, the V gene TRBV10-3, with D maybe TRBD2 (7 bases). The ends were cut back, 0 bases at V and 2 bases at J, with 15 bases in the middle. Germline CDR1 and CDR2: ENHRY and SYGVKD. This CDR3 contains 17 residues. The CDR3 bases are TGTGCCATCAGTGAGTCTCGGGGGGCTTTACACACAGATACGCAGTATTTT. It specifies CAISESRGALHTDTQYF.